This T cell receptor (beta chain) was sequenced for a study of CD8 T cells in ankylosing spondylitis. Findings of the study overall: One TCR beta motif, made up of several highly homologous variants, appeared characteristic of ankylosing spondylitis blood.

V gave up 3 bases and J gave up 6 bases; unmatched junction bases: 10. CDR1 KGHDR and CDR2 SFDVKD come from the germline V gene. This CDR3 is built from 18 residues. As concerns this clonotype: Its specificity is not known. A much larger clone differs from this one at a single base, so this may be a read error.

Quantitative 5'-RACE with molecular barcodes generated TCR beta libraries. TCRdb re-derived calls from the 5' RACE reads in MiXCR, one entry per CDR3 protein. The sample lists a few hundred thousand distinct CDR3 sequences; roughly 13% were seen once. This TCR derives from a male donor with ankylosing spondylitis. V is TRBV24-1 and J is TRBJ2-1; 13 nucleotides agree with TRBD2. Sequenced input: blood, either unsorted or a sorted T cell fraction (not recorded which). In DNA, the CDR3 is TGTGCCACCAGTGATCCCTTGACTCGGACTAGCGGGAGCAATGAGCAGTTCTTC. Amino acids: CATSDPLTRTSGSNEQFF.